What follows describes a single T cell receptor beta chain. Trimming removed 3 bases at V and 5 bases at J, with 15 bases between. Per germline, CDR1 SGHRS and CDR2 YFSETQ. CDR3 length equals 14 residues. The data stem from a study of cytomegalovirus exposure and HLA in healthy donors. Primers included in the PCR were 60 Vbeta and 13 Jbeta primers. Some clones are missing from TCRdb's copy, which holds only in-frame ones; the method was immunoSEQ multiplex PCR. Among under 200,000 clones listed, around 75% were seen once. The chain recombines TRBV5-1 with TRBJ2-7; D is possibly TRBD1 (5 bases). The sequence came from a young woman in good health and CMV-seronegative. The sample comprised PBMCs. Here the CDR3 DNA reads TGCGCCAGCAGCTGGTCGTCCTGGGGCAACGAGCAGTACTTC. As protein: CASSWSSWGNEQYF.